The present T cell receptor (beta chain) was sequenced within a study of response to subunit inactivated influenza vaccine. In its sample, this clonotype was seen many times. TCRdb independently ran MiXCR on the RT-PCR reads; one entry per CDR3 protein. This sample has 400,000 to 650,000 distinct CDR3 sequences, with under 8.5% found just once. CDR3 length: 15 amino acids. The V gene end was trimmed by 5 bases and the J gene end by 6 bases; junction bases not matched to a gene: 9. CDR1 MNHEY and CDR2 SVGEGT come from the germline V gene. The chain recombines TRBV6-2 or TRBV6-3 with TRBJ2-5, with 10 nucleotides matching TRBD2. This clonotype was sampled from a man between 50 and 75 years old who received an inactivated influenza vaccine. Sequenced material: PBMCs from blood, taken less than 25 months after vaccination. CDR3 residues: CASSGGLATRKTQYF. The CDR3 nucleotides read TGTGCCAGCAGTGGGGGACTAGCGACAAGGAAGACCCAGTACTTC.